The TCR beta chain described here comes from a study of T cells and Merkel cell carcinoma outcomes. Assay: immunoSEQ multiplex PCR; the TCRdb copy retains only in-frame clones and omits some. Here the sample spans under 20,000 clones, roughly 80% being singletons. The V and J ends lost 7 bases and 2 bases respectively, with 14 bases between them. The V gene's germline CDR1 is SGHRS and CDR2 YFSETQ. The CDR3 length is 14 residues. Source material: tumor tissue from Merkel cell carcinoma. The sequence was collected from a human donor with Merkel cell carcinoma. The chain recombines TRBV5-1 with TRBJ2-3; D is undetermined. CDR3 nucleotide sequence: TGCGCCAGCTCCCACAGATTTTCCACAGATACGCAGTATTTT. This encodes CASSHRFSTDTQYF.